Sequencing of this T cell receptor beta chain was carried out in a study of blood T cell repertoires in COVID-19. Study-level information: COVID-19 samples from acute and convalescent phases originated in the United States, Italy and Spain.

As originally analysed: Estimation of nucleated cell counts relied on the amplification of reference gene primers. Here immunoSEQ multiplex PCR was the method, and the copy in TCRdb shows in-frame clones only, minus some. V and J calls and clone size follow that table, whereas D and trimming were derived from the DNA. The table records about 190,000 clones, about 86% of them present only once. Germline V gene data show CDR1 as SGHVS and CDR2 as FNYEAQ. V was shortened by 5 bases and J by 3 bases, with 18 bases between the two germline ends. CDR3 length: 16 residues. The chain links TRBV7-6 to TRBJ2-3, with TRBD2 as a possible D gene (6 bases). Source material: peripheral blood. The receptor's source is a man aged 25 to 45 with active or convalescent COVID-19. Here the CDR3 DNA reads TGTGCCAGCAGCGCGAGTTCGGGTGCGGGGACAGATACGCAGTATTTT. Its translation: CASSASSGAGTDTQYF.